The 13 T cell receptor beta chains listed next were all sequenced from one sample in a study of T-cell reconstitution after alpha-beta-depleted transplantation in children. The TCRbeta library incorporated unique molecular identifiers. TCRdb reprocessed the PCR reads with MiXCR, giving one entry per CDR3 protein. This table holds 300,000 or so distinct CDR3 sequences, 9.5% to 10% found once. The input for sequencing was PBMCs from the stem cell graft donor, taken from the stem cell graft. The receptors here all came from a human donor who donated a stem cell graft to a child with SCID.

A few counts support this clonotype. The chain has TRBV10-3 and TRBJ2-7, with D perhaps matching TRBD1 (5 bases). Germline V gene sequence: CDR1 ENHRY, CDR2 SYGVKD. There are 13 residues in the CDR3. V lost 5 bases and J lost 2, with 10 bases in between. The CDR3 sequence: CAISSTETYEQYF. CDR3 nucleotide sequence: TGTGCCATCAGTTCGACAGAAACCTACGAGCAGTACTTC.

This clonotype was recorded at least ten times. The chain carries TRBV4-1 and TRBJ2-7; 7 positions match TRBD1. The CDR3 totals 15 residues. The V and J ends lost 1 base and 3 bases, in that order; junction bases with no gene match: 6. Germline V CDR1 and CDR2: MGHRA, YSYEKL. DNA of the CDR3: TGCGCCAGCAGCCAAGTACAGGGGCCAAGCTACGAGCAGTACTTC. Translating gives CASSQVQGPSYEQYF.

The CDR3 DNA is TGTGCCATCAGTGGGCAGGACAGTGGTCTTTTCAACATTCAGTACTTC. It translates to CAISGQDSGLFNIQYF. The chain couples TRBV10-3 to TRBJ2-4, with D possibly matching TRBD1 (6 bases). The germline V gene encodes CDR1 ENHRY and CDR2 SYGVKD. Trimming cost V 4 bases and J 7 bases, with 20 bases left between them. This CDR3 comprises 16 residues.

J is TRBJ2-5 and V is TRBV27, with D perhaps matching TRBD1 (5 bases). V gave up 6 bases and J gave up 3 bases, with 11 bases separating them. The CDR3 spans 13 residues. Germline-derived CDR1 and CDR2 are MNHEY and SMNVEV (reference sequence). CDR3 amino acids: CASRAQGEETQYF. Here the CDR3 DNA reads TGTGCCAGCAGGGCCCAGGGCGAAGAGACCCAGTACTTC.

The chain recombines TRBV27 with TRBJ1-1; D possibly corresponds to TRBD1 (6 bases). CDR1 MNHEY and CDR2 SMNVEV come from the germline V gene (reference sequence). The V end was cut by 3 bases, the J end by 8 bases, with 19 bases between. The CDR3 loop spans 15 amino acids. CDR3 sequence: CASSFLDRSFGEAFF. The CDR3 nucleotides read TGTGCCAGCAGTTTCCTCGACAGGTCCTTTGGGGAAGCTTTCTTT.

There are a few counts of this clonotype. The gene calls are TRBV3-1 and TRBJ1-6, with 7 bases that match TRBD1. The length of the CDR3 is 14 residues. Germline assignment: CDR1 LGHDT and CDR2 YNNKEL (reference sequence). Trimming removed 5 bases from V and 6 bases from J; junction bases left unmatched: 4. CDR3 sequence (DNA): TGTGCCAGCAGCTCCCGGGACAGTAATTCACCCCTCCACTTT. Translated: CASSSRDSNSPLHF.

This clonotype came up a few times. The chain is built from TRBV5-1 and TRBJ1-5, with a possible D match to TRBD1 (5 bases). With 1 base removed from V and 6 bases from J, the gap between germline ends came to 14 bases. The CDR3 runs 15 residues. Germline CDR1 reads SGHRS; CDR2 reads YFSETQ. The CDR3 region is CASSLNPGRVQPQHF. In DNA form, the CDR3 reads TGCGCCAGCAGCTTGAACCCGGGCAGGGTTCAGCCCCAGCATTTT.

Many counts were recorded for this clonotype. V usage is TRBV20-1 and J usage is TRBJ2-1; 7 bases align to TRBD2. Per the germline V gene, CDR1 is DFQATT and CDR2 is SNEGSKA (reference sequence). CDR3 length equals 14 residues. V lost 6 bases to trimming and J lost 8 bases; unmatched junction nucleotides: 13. CDR3 residues: CSAVLAGRGDEQFF. As DNA, the CDR3 is TGCAGTGCCGTACTAGCCGGACGGGGGGATGAGCAGTTCTTC.

As to this clonotype: Sequence at one end of the junction differs from germline and may be a read error. The gene calls are TRBV4-1 and TRBJ2-4; D possibly matches TRBD1 or TRBD2 (5 bases each). Germline V CDR1 and CDR2: MGHRA, YSYEKL. The CDR3 loop spans 14 amino acids. As DNA, the CDR3 is TGCGCCAGCAGCCAAGATAGAGGGTTGGACATTAAGTACTTC. Translating it yields CASSQDRGLDIKYF.

This clonotype was detected a few times. CDR3 loop: CASSLVRTGSTDTQYF. The CDR3 nucleotides read TGTGCCAGCAGCTTAGTGAGGACAGGGAGCACAGATACGCAGTATTTT. The chain links TRBV11-2 to TRBJ2-3; the match to TRBD1 covers 8 bases. The CDR3 runs to 16 residues. V lost 1 base, J lost 0 bases, and 3 bases stayed unmatched. Germline V gene sequence: CDR1 SGHAT, CDR2 FQNNGV.

The chain couples TRBV9 to TRBJ2-5; possibly TRBD1 for D (5 bases). The CDR3 consists of 15 residues. The V and J ends lost 3 bases and 0 bases respectively, with 12 bases between them. Germline-derived CDR1 and CDR2 are SGDLS and YYNGEE. The CDR3 here is CASSALDRYQETQYF. In nucleotides, the CDR3 is TGTGCCAGCAGCGCCCTAGACAGATACCAAGAGACCCAGTACTTC. Looking up the rest from reference TRBV9 and TRBJ2-5 gives the full variable domain: DSGVTQTPKHLITATGQRVTLRCSPRSGDLSVYWYQQSLDQGLQFLIQYYNGEERAKGNILERFSAQQFPDLHSELNLSSLELGDSALYFCASSALDRYQETQYFGPGTRLLVL.

The V call is TRBV20-1, the J call TRBJ1-5; tentative D call: TRBD1 (5 bases). The CDR3 covers 14 residues. The V end was cut by 6 bases, the J end by 0 bases, with 12 bases between. Germline V CDR1 and CDR2: DFQATT, SNEGSKA (reference sequence). This chain's CDR3 is CSAKPGVSNQPQHF. The CDR3, as DNA: TGCAGTGCCAAGCCGGGGGTTAGCAATCAGCCCCAGCATTTT.

J is TRBJ2-1 and V is TRBV12-3 or TRBV12-4, with 7 bases that match TRBD2. The J segment lost 7 bases and the V segment lost 5 bases, leaving 11 bases of the junction unmatched. The CDR3 is made up of 15 amino acids. CDR3 protein: CASSPGASGDNEQFF. CDR3 nucleotide sequence: TGTGCCAGCAGTCCTGGGGCTAGCGGAGATAATGAGCAGTTCTTC.